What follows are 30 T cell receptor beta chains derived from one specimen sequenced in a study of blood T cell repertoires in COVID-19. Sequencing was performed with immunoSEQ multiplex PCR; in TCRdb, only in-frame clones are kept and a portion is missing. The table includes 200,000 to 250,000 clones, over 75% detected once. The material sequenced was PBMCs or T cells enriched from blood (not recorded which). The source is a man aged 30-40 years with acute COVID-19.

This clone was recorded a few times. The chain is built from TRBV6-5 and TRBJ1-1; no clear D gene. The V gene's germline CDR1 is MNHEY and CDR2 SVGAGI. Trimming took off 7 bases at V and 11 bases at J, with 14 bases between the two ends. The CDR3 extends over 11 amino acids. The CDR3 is CASTLGLVAFF. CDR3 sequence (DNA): TGTGCCAGCACCCTAGGCCTGGTCGCTTTCTTT.

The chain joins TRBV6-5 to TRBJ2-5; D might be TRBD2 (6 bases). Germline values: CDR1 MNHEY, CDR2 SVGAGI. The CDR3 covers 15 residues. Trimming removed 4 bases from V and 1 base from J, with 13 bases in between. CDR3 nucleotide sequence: TGTGCCAGCAGTTCCCCTGGCGGGGTCCAAGAGACCCAGTACTTC. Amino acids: CASSSPGGVQETQYF.

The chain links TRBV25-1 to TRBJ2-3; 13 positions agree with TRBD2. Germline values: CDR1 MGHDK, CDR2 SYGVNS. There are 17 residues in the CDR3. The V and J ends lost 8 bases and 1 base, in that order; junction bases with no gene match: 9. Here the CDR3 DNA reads TGTGCCAGCGTGGGTGGCGGGACTAGCGGGGGCACAGATACGCAGTATTTT. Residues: CASVGGGTSGGTDTQYF.

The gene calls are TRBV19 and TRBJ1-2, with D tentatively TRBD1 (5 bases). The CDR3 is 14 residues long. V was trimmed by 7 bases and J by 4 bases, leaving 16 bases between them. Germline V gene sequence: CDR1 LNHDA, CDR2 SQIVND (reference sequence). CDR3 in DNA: TGTGCCAGTACCCTCCTTGCGGGGGGCTATGGCTACACCTTC. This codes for CASTLLAGGYGYTF. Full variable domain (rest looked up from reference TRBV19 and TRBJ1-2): DGGITQSPKYLFRKEGQNVTLSCEQNLNHDAMYWYRQDPGQGLRLIYYSQIVNDFQKGDIAEGYSVSREKKESFPLTVTSAQKNPTAFYLCASTLLAGGYGYTFGSGTRLTVV.

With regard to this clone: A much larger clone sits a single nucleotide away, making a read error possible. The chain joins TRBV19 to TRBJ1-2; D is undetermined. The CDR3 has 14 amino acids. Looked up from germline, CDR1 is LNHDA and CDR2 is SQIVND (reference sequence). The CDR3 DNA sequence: TGTGCCAGTAGTATATCGGGAACCAACTATGGCTACATCTTC. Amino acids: CASSISGTNYGYIF. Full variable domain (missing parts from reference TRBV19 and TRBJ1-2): DGGITQSPKYLFRKEGQNVTLSCEQNLNHDAMYWYRQDPGQGLRLIYYSQIVNDFQKGDIAEGYSVSREKKESFPLTVTSAQKNPTAFYLCASSISGTNYGYIFGSGTRLTVV.

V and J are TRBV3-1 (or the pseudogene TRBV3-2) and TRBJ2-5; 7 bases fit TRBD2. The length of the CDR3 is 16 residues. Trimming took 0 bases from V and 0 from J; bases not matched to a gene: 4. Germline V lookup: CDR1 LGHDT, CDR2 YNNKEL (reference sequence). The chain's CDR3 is CASSQESRGDQETQYF. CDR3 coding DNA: TGTGCCAGCAGCCAAGAGTCTCGGGGGGACCAAGAGACCCAGTACTTC.

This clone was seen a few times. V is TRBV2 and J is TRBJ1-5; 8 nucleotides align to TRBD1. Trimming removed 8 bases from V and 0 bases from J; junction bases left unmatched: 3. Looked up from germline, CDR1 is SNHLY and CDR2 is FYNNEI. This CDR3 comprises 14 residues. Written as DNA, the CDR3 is TGTGCCAGCGGGACAGGCCTTAGCAATCAGCCCCAGCATTTT. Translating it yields CASGTGLSNQPQHF.

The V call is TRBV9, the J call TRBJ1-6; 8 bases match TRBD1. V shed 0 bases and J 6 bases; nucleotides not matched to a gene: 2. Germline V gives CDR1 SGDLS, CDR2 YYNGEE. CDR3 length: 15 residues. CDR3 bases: TGTGCCAGCAGCGTAGGGACAGGGAGTAATTCACCCCTCCACTTT. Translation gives CASSVGTGSNSPLHF.

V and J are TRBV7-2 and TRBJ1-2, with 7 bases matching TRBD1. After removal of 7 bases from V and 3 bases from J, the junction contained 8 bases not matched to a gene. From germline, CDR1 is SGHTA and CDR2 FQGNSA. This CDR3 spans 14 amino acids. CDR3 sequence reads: CASTNRGPYYGYTF. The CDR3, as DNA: TGTGCCAGCACCAACAGGGGTCCATACTATGGCTACACCTTC.

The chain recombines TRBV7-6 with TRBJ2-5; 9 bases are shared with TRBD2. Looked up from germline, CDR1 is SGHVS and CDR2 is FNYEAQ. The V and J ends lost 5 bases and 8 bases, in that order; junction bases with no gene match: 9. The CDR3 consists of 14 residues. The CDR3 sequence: CASSESGGFATQYF. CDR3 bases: TGTGCCAGCAGCGAAAGCGGGGGGTTCGCTACCCAGTACTTC.

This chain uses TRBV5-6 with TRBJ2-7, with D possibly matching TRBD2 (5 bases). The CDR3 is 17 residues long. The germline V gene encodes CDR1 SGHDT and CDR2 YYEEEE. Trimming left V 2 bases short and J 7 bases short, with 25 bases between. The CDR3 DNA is TGTGCCAGCAGCTTCGCCACGGGGTCTGGCAGCCCCGGGGAGCAGTACTTC. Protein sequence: CASSFATGSGSPGEQYF.

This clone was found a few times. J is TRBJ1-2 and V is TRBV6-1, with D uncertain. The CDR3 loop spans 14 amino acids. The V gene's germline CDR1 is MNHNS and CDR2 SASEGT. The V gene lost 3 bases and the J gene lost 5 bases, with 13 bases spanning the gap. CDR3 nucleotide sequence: TGTGCCAGCAGTGATAATGCCTCGAGATATGGCTACACCTTC. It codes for CASSDNASRYGYTF.

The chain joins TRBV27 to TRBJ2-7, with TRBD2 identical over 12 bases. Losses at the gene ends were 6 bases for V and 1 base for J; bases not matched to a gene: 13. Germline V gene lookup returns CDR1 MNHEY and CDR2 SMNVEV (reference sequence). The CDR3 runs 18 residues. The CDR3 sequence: CASSLNRVLAGGSYEQYF. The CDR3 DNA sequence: TGTGCCAGCAGCCTGAACAGGGTTCTAGCGGGGGGGTCCTACGAGCAGTACTTC.

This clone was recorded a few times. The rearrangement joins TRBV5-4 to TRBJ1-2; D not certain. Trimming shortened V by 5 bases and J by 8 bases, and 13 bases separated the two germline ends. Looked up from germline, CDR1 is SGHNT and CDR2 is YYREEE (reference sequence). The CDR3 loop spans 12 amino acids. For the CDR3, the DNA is TGTGCCAGCAGTTACTGGGAGGAGGGCTACACCTTC. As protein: CASSYWEEGYTF.

Here the CDR3 reads CASSAVVFGNTGELFF. The DNA for the CDR3 is TGTGCCAGCAGTGCCGTAGTCTTCGGGAACACCGGGGAGCTGTTTTTT. V is TRBV6-1 and J is TRBJ2-2; D gene ambiguous. CDR1 is MNHNS, CDR2 SASEGT, per germline. Between the trimmed V and J ends, which lost 4 bases and 1 base, there was a span of 13 bases. This CDR3 comprises 16 residues.

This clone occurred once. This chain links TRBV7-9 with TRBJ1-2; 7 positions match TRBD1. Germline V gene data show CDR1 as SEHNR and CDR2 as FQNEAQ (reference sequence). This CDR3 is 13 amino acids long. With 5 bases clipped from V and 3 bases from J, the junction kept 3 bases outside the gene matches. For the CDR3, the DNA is TGTGCCAGCAGCCGCAGGGGGGACTATGGCTACACCTTC. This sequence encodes CASSRRGDYGYTF. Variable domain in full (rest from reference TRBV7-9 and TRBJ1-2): DTGVSQNPRHKITKRGQNVTFRCDPISEHNRLYWYRQTLGQGPEFLTYFQNEAQLEKSRLLSDRFSAERPKGSFSTLEIQRTEQGDSAMYLCASSRRGDYGYTFGSGTRLTVV.

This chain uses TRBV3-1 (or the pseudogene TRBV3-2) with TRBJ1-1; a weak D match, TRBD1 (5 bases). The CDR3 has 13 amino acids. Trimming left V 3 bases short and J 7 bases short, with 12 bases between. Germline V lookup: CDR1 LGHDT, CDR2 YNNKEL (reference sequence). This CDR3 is CASSQGPGGEAFF. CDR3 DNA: TGTGCCAGCAGCCAGGGGCCCGGCGGTGAAGCTTTCTTT.

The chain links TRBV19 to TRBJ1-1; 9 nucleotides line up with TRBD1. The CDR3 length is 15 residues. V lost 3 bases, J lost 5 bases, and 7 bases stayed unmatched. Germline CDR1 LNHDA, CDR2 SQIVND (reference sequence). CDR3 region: CASSMSGQGFTEAFF. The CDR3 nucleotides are TGTGCCAGTAGTATGTCGGGACAGGGTTTTACTGAAGCTTTCTTT.

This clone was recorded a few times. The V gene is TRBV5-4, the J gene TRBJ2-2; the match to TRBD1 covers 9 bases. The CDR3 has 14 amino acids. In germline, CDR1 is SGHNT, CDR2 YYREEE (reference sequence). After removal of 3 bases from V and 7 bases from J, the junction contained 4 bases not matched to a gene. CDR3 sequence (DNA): TGTGCCAGCAGCTCGGGACAGGGAGGCGGGGAGCTGTTTTTT. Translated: CASSSGQGGGELFF.

CDR3 loop: CASSLDVAGGYTF. DNA of the CDR3: TGTGCCAGCAGCTTGGACGTCGCGGGCGGCTACACCTTC. V is TRBV7-2 and J is TRBJ1-2; D is unclear. Between the trimmed V and J ends, which lost 3 bases and 8 bases, there was a span of 13 bases. This CDR3 has 13 amino acids. CDR1 is SGHTA, CDR2 FQGNSA, per germline.

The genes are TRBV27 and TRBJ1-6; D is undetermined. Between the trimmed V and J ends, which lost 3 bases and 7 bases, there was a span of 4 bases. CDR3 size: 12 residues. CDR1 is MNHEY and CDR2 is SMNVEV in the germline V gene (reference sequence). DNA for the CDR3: TGTGCCAGCAGTTTTGCGAATTCACCCCTCCACTTT. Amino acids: CASSFANSPLHF.

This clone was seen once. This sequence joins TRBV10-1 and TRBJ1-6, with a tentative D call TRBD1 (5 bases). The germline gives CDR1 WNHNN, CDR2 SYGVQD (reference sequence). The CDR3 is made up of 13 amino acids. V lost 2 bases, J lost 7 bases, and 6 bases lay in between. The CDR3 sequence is CASSEQGNSPLHF. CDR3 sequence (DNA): TGCGCCAGCAGTGAGCAGGGAAATTCACCCCTCCACTTT.

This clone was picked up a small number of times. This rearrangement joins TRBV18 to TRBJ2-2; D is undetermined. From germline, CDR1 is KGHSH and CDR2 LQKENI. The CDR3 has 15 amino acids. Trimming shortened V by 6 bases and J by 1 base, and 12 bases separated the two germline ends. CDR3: CASSEKRKNTGELFF. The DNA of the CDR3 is TGTGCCAGCTCGGAGAAACGCAAGAACACCGGGGAGCTGTTTTTT. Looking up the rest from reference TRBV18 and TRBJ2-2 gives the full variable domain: NAGVMQNPRHLVRRRGQEARLRCSPMKGHSHVYWYRQLPEEGLKFMVYLQKENIIDESGMPKERFSAEFPKEGPSILRIQQVVRGDSAAYFCASSEKRKNTGELFFGEGSRLTVL.

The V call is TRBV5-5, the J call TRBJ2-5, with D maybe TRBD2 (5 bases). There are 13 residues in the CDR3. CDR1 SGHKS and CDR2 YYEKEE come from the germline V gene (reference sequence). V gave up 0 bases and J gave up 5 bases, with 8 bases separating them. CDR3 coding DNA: TGTGCCAGCAGCTTGGAACTAGTGGAGACCCAGTACTTC. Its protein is CASSLELVETQYF.

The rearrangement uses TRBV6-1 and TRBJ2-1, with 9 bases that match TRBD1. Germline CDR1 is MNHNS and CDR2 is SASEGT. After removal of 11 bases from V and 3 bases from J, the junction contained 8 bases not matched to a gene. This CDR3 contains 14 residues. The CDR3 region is CAARDRVNYNEQFF. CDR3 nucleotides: TGTGCCGCACGGGACAGGGTGAACTACAATGAGCAGTTCTTC.

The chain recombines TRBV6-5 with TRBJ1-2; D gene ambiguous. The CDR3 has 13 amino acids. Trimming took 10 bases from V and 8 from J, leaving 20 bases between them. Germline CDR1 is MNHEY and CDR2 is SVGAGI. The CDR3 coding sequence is TGTGCCACCTCACGCGACGGGGTGGAAGGCTACACCTTC. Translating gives CATSRDGVEGYTF.

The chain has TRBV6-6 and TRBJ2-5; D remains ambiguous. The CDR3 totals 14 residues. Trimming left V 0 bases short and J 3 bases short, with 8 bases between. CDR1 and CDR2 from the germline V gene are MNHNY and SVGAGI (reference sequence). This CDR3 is CASSYSAVKETQYF. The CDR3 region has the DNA TGTGCCAGCAGTTACTCCGCAGTGAAAGAGACCCAGTACTTC.

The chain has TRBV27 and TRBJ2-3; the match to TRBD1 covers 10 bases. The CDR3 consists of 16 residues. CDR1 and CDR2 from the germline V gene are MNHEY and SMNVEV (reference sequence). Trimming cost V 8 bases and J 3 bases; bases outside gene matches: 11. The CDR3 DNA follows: TGTGCCAGCCGCATCGACAGGGGGCGAAGAACAGATACGCAGTATTTT. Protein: CASRIDRGRRTDTQYF.

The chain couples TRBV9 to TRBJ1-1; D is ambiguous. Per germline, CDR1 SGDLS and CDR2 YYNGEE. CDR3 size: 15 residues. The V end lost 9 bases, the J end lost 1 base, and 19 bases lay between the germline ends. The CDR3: CAIKAGGFGNTEAFF. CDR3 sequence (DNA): TGTGCCATTAAAGCCGGAGGATTTGGGAACACTGAAGCTTTCTTT.

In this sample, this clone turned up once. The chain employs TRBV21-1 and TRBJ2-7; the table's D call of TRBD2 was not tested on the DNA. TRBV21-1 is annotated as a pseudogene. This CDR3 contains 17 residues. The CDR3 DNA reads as TGTGCCAGCAGTTGGACTAGCGGGGGGTATACCTCCTACGAGCAGTACTTC. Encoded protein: CASSWTSGGYTSYEQYF.